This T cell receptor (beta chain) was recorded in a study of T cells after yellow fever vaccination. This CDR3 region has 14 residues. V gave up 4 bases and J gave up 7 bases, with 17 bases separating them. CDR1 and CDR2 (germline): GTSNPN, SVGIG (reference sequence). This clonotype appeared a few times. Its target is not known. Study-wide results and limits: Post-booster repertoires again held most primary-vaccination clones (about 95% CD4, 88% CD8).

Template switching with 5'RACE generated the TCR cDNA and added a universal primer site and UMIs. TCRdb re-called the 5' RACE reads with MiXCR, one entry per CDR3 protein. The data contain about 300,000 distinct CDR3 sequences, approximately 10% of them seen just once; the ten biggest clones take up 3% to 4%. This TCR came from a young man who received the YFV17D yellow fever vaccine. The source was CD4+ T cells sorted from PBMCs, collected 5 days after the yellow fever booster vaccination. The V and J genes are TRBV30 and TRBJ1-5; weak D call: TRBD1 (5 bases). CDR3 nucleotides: TGTGCCTGGAATTATGGGGCAGGGAACCAGCCCCAGCATTTT. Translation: CAWNYGAGNQPQHF. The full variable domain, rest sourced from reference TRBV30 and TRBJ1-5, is SQTIHQWPATLVQPVGSPLSLECTVEGTSNPNLYWYRQAAGRGLQLLFYSVGIGQISSEVPQNLSASRPQDRQFILSSKKLLLSDSGFYLCAWNYGAGNQPQHFGDGTRLSIL.